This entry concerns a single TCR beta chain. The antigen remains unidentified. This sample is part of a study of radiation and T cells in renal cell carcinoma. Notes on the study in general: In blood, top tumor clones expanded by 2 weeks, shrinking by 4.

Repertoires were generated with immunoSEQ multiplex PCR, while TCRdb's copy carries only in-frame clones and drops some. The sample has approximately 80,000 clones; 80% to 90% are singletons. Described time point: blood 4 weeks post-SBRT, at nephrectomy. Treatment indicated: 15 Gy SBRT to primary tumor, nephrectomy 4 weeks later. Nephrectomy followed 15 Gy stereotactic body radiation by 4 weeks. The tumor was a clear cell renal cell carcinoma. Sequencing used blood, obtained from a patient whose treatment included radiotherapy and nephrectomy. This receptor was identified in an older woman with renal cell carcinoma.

This CDR3 is CASSFRVAQPQHF. CDR3 nucleotide sequence: TGTGCCAGCTCCTTCAGGGTCGCTCAGCCCCAGCATTTT. V and J are TRBV13 and TRBJ1-5; TRBD1 might be the D (5 bases). CDR1 is PRHDT, CDR2 FYEKMQ, per germline (reference sequence). With 8 bases removed from V and 6 bases from J, the gap between germline ends came to 14 bases. CDR3 length equals 13 residues.